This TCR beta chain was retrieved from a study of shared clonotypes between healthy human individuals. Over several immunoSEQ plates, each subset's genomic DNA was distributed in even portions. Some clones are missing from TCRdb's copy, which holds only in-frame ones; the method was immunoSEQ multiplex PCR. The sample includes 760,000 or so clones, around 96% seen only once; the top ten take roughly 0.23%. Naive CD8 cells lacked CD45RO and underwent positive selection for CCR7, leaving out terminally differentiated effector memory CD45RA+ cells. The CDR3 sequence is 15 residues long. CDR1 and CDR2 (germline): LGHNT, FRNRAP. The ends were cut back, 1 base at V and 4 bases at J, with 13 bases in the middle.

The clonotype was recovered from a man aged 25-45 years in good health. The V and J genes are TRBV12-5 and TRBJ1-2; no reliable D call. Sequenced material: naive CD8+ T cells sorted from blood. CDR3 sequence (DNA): TGTGCTAGTGGTTTGGCCCCCGGGAGCCCCTATGGCTACACCTTC. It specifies CASGLAPGSPYGYTF. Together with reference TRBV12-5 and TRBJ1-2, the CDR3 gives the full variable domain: DARVTQTPRHKVTEMGQEVTMRCQPILGHNTVFWYRQTMMQGLELLAYFRNRAPLDDSGMPKDRFSAEMPDATLATLKIQPSEPRDSAVYFCASGLAPGSPYGYTFGSGTRLTVV.